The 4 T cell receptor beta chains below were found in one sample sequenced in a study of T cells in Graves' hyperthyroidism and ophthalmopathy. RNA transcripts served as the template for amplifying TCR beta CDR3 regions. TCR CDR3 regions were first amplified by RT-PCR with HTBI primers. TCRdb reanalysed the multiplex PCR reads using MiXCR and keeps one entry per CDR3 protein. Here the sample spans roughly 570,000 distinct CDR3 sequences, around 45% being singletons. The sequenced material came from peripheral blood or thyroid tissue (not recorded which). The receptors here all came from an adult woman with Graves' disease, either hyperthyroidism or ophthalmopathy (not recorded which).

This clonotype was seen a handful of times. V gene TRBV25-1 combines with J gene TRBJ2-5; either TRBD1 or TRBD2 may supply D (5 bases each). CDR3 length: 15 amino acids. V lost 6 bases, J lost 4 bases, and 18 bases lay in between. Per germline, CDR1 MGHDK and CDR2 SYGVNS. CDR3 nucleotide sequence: TGTGCCAGCAGCGACGAGGGAGATGGGGGAGAGACCCAGTACTTC. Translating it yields CASSDEGDGGETQYF.

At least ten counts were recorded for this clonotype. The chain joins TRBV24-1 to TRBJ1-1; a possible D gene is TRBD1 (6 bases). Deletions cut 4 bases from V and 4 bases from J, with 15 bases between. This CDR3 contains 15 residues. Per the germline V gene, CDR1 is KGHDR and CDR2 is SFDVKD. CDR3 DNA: TGTGCCACCAGTGACACTCGGCGGGGGGCCACTGAAGCTTTCTTT. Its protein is CATSDTRRGATEAFF.

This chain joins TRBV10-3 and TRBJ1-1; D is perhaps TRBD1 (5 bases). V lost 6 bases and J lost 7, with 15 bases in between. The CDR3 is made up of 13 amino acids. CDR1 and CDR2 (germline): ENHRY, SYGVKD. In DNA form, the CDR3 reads TGTGCCATCAGCCGGGACCGAACTAATGAAGCTTTCTTT. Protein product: CAISRDRTNEAFF.

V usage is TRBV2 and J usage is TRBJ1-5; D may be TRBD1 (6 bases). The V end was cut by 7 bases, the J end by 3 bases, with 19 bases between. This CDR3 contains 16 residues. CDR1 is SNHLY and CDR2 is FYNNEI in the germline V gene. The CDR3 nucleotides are TGTGCCAGCATGCGAATGAGGGGGGGCACCAATCAGCCCCAGCATTTT. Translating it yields CASMRMRGGTNQPQHF.